This record covers a single T cell receptor (beta chain). This clone was observed once. Its cognate antigen has yet to be identified. Base qualities are not recorded, but no much larger clone differs from it by a single base. TCRbeta CDR3 regions were amplified from genomic DNA using the immunoSEQ Assay, a bias-controlled multiplex PCR. The authors' pipeline ran thus. The number of nucleated cells in each sample was estimated by amplification of reference gene primers within the assay. To quantify the absolute abundance of each unique TCRbeta CDR3 rearrangement, sequence reads were collapsed and filtered. Productive Simpson clonality was computed per sample as the square root of Simpson's diversity index over productive rearrangements. Entries here come from immuneACCESS through TCRdb and include only in-frame sequences with V and J called. Some clones fail to appear in such tables; in the studies checked, an unresolved V gene covers under half of the shortfall, and the cause of the remainder is unknown. V, J and clone size are taken as reported in that table, and D and trimming were inferred from the DNA itself. In this sample the table shows around 100,000 clones, 88% of which occur a single time. Of the sample, less than 4.5% falls within the top ten clones.

The sample is drawn from a study of blood T cell repertoires in COVID-19 (dated by TCRdb to 2019 to 2021). At the level of the whole study: Collaborator samples came from the United States, Italy and Spain and covered acute and convalescent phases of COVID-19. The material from the prospective study consisted of cDNA or gDNA derived from T cells, B-cell-depleted T cells, or PBMCs. Subjects who had been exposed to COVID-19, were actively infected with it, or had recovered from it provided the deeply sampled blood TCRbeta repertoires that made up the dataset. Where HLA class I and class II types were available, the types were taken from metadata supplied by the sample provider, not from assay-based typing. The repertoires were released in a freely available public database intended as a resource for research on the immune response to SARS-CoV-2. The sample metadata nearly always contained a de-identified subject ID, COVID-19 status, age in years and sex. The samples were drawn from the first 160 participants of the ongoing ImmuneRACE study and from some 1,300 subjects provided by 6 global collaborators.

Collaborating institutions collected whole blood in K2EDTA tubes following their own protocols. For TCRbeta analysis, collaborator samples were shipped as frozen whole blood, as isolated PBMCs, or as DNA extracted from either sample type. Relative to germline, V is 2 bases shorter and J is 7 bases shorter, with 7 bases between their ends. The germline V gene encodes CDR1 KGHDR and CDR2 SFDVKD. Including the terminal cysteine and phenylalanine, the CDR3 comprises 12 residues. CDR3 DNA only is kept here, 36 bases in frame from base 1. The paper as a whole reports these results and caveats: The quantity of clinical and demographic metadata differed by source and by participant and was supplied without curation.

The chain is made from TRBV24-1 and TRBJ1-2; confidence is insufficient to name the D gene. This sequence was found in a human donor in a cohort sampled during active COVID-19. Sequenced input: peripheral blood. The nucleotide sequence is TGTGCCACCAGTGATTCGGTGGTTGGCTACACCTTC. It translates as CATSDSVVGYTF.